The 5 T cell receptor beta chains given below trace back to one sample, sequenced in a study of spatial heterogeneity in lung cancer. MiXCR, run by TCRdb on the 5' RACE reads, gives a single entry per CDR3 protein. This sample has 9,500 to 14,000 distinct CDR3 sequences, with over 3% found just once. The time point is: sample taken at primary tumor resection. Whole RNA, isolated from tumor, nontumor lung or frozen PBMC, was sequenced without prior sorting. The specimen comprised PBMCs, sampled at surgery. These receptors were obtained from a female donor with early-stage non-small cell lung cancer.

This clonotype showed up many times. This beta chain appears as a stray read in a library generated for alpha chains; its size is not informative. J is TRBJ2-2 and V is TRBV7-2, with D perhaps matching TRBD1 (6 bases). V was clipped by 4 bases and J by 0 bases, with 9 bases between them. Looked up from germline, CDR1 is SGHTA and CDR2 is FQGNSA. This CDR3 region has 15 residues. The CDR3: CASSSTGSNTGELFF. The CDR3 DNA sequence: TGTGCCAGCAGCTCGACAGGTTCGAACACCGGGGAGCTGTTTTTT.

This clonotype showed up just a few times. This beta chain came through as a stray read in a library set up for alpha chains, and its size says little. V is TRBV12-3 or TRBV12-4 and J is TRBJ1-2; the D gene is possibly TRBD1 (5 bases). With 1 base removed from V and 4 bases from J, the gap between germline ends came to 7 bases. This CDR3 is 13 amino acids long. CDR3 sequence (DNA): TGTGCCAGCAGTTTAGGGGGGAGCTATGGCTACACCTTC. This translates into CASSLGGSYGYTF.

Regarding this clonotype: Little can be read into the size of this beta chain, an off-target read in a library designed for alpha chains. This chain uses TRBV20-1 with TRBJ2-1; TRBD2 aligns across 10 bases. V lost 4 bases to trimming and J lost 5 bases; unmatched junction nucleotides: 8. Per germline, CDR1 DFQATT and CDR2 SNEGSKA (reference sequence). CDR3 length equals 15 residues. CDR3 region: CSATKAGGRNNEQFF. In DNA, the CDR3 is TGCAGTGCTACCAAAGCGGGGGGGCGTAACAATGAGCAGTTCTTC.

In regard to this clonotype: This beta chain lies outside the target of a library built for alpha chains; its clone size means little. The gene calls are TRBV12-5 and TRBJ2-5; D may match TRBD1 or TRBD2 (6 bases each). V was clipped by 8 bases and J by 2 bases, with 12 bases between them. The CDR3 consists of 13 residues. Germline V gene sequence: CDR1 LGHNT, CDR2 FRNRAP. Here the CDR3 reads CASLGAGQETQYF. In DNA, the CDR3 is TGTGCTAGTTTGGGGGCGGGGCAAGAGACCCAGTACTTC.

This clonotype was counted at least ten times. This beta chain came through as a stray read in a library set up for alpha chains, and its size says little. The V gene is TRBV7-2, the J gene TRBJ2-1, with 8 bases aligning to TRBD2. This CDR3 is 15 amino acids long. Germline CDR1 and CDR2: SGHTA and FQGNSA. V gave up 5 bases and J gave up 2 bases; unmatched junction bases: 5. The CDR3: CASSTSSGAYNEQFF. CDR3 nucleotides: TGTGCCAGCAGCACAAGTAGCGGGGCCTACAATGAGCAGTTCTTC.